The 23 T cell receptor beta chains in this list originate from one sample, sequenced in a study of blood T cell repertoires in COVID-19. Using immunoSEQ multiplex PCR, the repertoire was profiled, and TCRdb retains in-frame clones only, with some absent. The table lists 200,000 or so clones, 85% of them singletons. Sequenced sample: peripheral blood. These receptors came from a man aged 50 to 60 who had recovered from COVID-19.

This rearrangement joins TRBV19 to TRBJ2-4; a weak D match, TRBD2 (9 bases). Germline V lookup: CDR1 LNHDA, CDR2 SQIVND (reference sequence). V was cut by 3 bases and J by 1 base, with 16 bases left in between. This CDR3 contains 17 residues. The CDR3 nucleotides read TGTGCCAGTAGTATGGCGGGGGGGGACAGGGCCAAAAACATTCAGTACTTC. Residues: CASSMAGGDRAKNIQYF.

The chain recombines TRBV28 with TRBJ1-2; no firm D call. The germline V and J ends were trimmed by 1 base and 8 bases, with 5 bases remaining between them. Germline lookup yields CDR1 MDHEN and CDR2 SYDVKM. The CDR3 spans 11 residues. The CDR3 sequence is CASSLSLGYTF. In nucleotides, the CDR3 is TGTGCCAGCAGTTTATCCCTCGGCTACACCTTC.

This chain links TRBV6-5 with TRBJ1-4; D unclear. V was pared by 8 bases and J by 3 bases, with 10 bases between. This CDR3 contains 13 residues. CDR1 is MNHEY, CDR2 SVGAGI, per germline. CDR3 sequence reads: CASQKTPNEKLFF. As DNA, the CDR3 is TGTGCCAGCCAGAAAACGCCTAATGAAAAACTGTTTTTT.

The gene calls are TRBV6-1 and TRBJ1-2, with 9 bases matching TRBD1. Germline V lookup: CDR1 MNHNS, CDR2 SASEGT. The CDR3 extends over 16 amino acids. With V trimmed by 4 bases and J by 4 bases, 10 bases remained unmatched. For the CDR3, the DNA is TGTGCCAGCAGTGGGGGGACAGGGCCAATTTCCTATGGCTACACCTTC. It encodes CASSGGTGPISYGYTF.

The chain carries TRBV7-9 and TRBJ1-6; D remains ambiguous. The germline V gene encodes CDR1 SEHNR and CDR2 FQNEAQ (reference sequence). This CDR3 is built from 13 residues. The ends were cut back, 1 base at V and 8 bases at J, with 6 bases in the middle. The CDR3 DNA follows: TGTGCCAGCAGCTTAGAGAGTTATTCACCCCTCCACTTT. Translated: CASSLESYSPLHF.

This clone showed up just once. This chain connects TRBV24-1 to TRBJ2-1; 7 bases agree with TRBD1. This CDR3 contains 17 residues. V shed 7 bases and J 7 bases; nucleotides not matched to a gene: 18. Germline loops: CDR1 KGHDR, CDR2 SFDVKD. CDR3 region: CATSRQGPGASANEQFF. As DNA, the CDR3 is TGTGCCACCAGCCGACAGGGCCCCGGGGCCTCGGCGAATGAGCAGTTCTTC.

V gene TRBV30 combines with J gene TRBJ1-1, with D tentatively TRBD1 (5 bases). The V gene lost 4 bases and the J gene lost 0 bases, with 9 bases spanning the gap. Germline V gene data show CDR1 as GTSNPN and CDR2 as SVGIG (reference sequence). This CDR3 spans 13 amino acids. CDR3 loop: CAWNGHMNTEAFF. In DNA form, the CDR3 reads TGTGCCTGGAACGGACATATGAACACTGAAGCTTTCTTT.

The genes are TRBV5-1 and TRBJ2-1, with 10 positions matching TRBD2. Losses at the gene ends were 4 bases for V and 6 bases for J; bases not matched to a gene: 10. In germline, CDR1 is SGHRS, CDR2 YFSETQ. This CDR3 region has 16 residues. The CDR3 sequence: CASSIKRTSGPNEQFF. Written as DNA, the CDR3 is TGCGCCAGCAGCATAAAGCGGACTAGCGGACCCAATGAGCAGTTCTTC.

This rearrangement joins TRBV5-6 to TRBJ2-5; 9 bases line up with TRBD2. The V gene end was trimmed by 1 base and the J gene end by 5 bases; junction bases not matched to a gene: 6. From germline, CDR1 is SGHDT and CDR2 YYEEEE. CDR3 length: 15 residues. CDR3 DNA: TGTGCCAGCAGCTTGATCTACGGACTAGCGGAGACCCAGTACTTC. Encoded protein: CASSLIYGLAETQYF.

The gene calls are TRBV5-1 and TRBJ2-7, with 9 bases matching TRBD1. The CDR3 length is 14 residues. The V segment lost 2 bases and the J segment 5 bases; nucleotides outside the gene matches: 5. Germline-derived CDR1 and CDR2 are SGHRS and YFSETQ. CDR3 coding DNA: TGCGCCAGCAGCTTTGGGGACAGGGACAACGAGCAGTACTTC. Translating it yields CASSFGDRDNEQYF.

This clone appeared a few times. This sequence joins TRBV28 and TRBJ1-5, with 10 positions matching TRBD1. Germline values: CDR1 MDHEN, CDR2 SYDVKM. The trim removed 5 bases at V and 4 bases at J, leaving 5 bases unmatched. This CDR3 region has 15 residues. For the CDR3, the DNA is TGTGCCAGCAGTACTCGACAGGGGGCGAATCAGCCCCAGCATTTT. It codes for CASSTRQGANQPQHF.

In its sample, this clone was seen a few times. The chain is built from TRBV20-1 and TRBJ2-7; a possible D gene is TRBD2 (6 bases). The CDR3 sequence is 14 residues long. The germline V gene encodes CDR1 DFQATT and CDR2 SNEGSKA (reference sequence). The V and J ends lost 3 bases and 6 bases respectively, with 18 bases between them. The CDR3 coding sequence is TGCAGTGCTAGTTCCGAAGCGGGCCCGACCGAGCAGTACTTC. It encodes CSASSEAGPTEQYF.

V and J are TRBV6-5 and TRBJ2-7; TRBD1 aligns across 8 bases. The length of the CDR3 is 14 residues. Germline trimming cut 7 bases from V and 5 bases from J; bases unmatched to any gene: 10. Germline values: CDR1 MNHEY, CDR2 SVGAGI. CDR3 nucleotide sequence: TGTGCCAGCAAAAGCTTCAGACAGGGGAACGAGCAGTACTTC. Amino acids: CASKSFRQGNEQYF.

The rearrangement uses TRBV6-5 and TRBJ2-1; 7 bases line up with TRBD1. Germline CDR1 MNHEY, CDR2 SVGAGI. There are 15 residues in the CDR3. With V trimmed by 0 bases and J by 4 bases, 3 bases remained unmatched. This CDR3 is CASSYSGQSYNEQFF. The CDR3, as DNA: TGTGCCAGCAGTTACTCGGGACAGAGTTACAATGAGCAGTTCTTC.

The rearrangement joins TRBV28 to TRBJ1-5; D is perhaps TRBD1 (5 bases). The CDR3 consists of 16 residues. V was pared by 5 bases and J by 1 base, with 15 bases between. Germline V CDR1 and CDR2: MDHEN, SYDVKM. The CDR3 loop is CASSPLWGRSNQPQHF. CDR3 DNA sequence: TGTGCCAGCAGTCCGTTATGGGGGAGGAGCAATCAGCCCCAGCATTTT.

The rearrangement joins TRBV7-9 to TRBJ2-4; 8 positions match TRBD1. The CDR3 is 14 residues long. The germline V gene encodes CDR1 SEHNR and CDR2 FQNEAQ (reference sequence). Trimming cost V 5 bases and J 3 bases; bases outside gene matches: 3. The DNA of the CDR3 is TGTGCCAGCAGCGACACAGGGGGCAAAAACATTCAGTACTTC. Translated: CASSDTGGKNIQYF.

This clone was found a few times. The CDR3 DNA follows: TGTGCCAGCAGCTTAGCGAGGGTCAGCGAGCAGTACTTC. This translates into CASSLARVSEQYF. The rearrangement links TRBV7-2 to TRBJ2-7; D is possibly TRBD2 (5 bases). This CDR3 contains 13 residues. The germline V gene has CDR1 SGHTA and CDR2 FQGNSA. V was clipped by 0 bases and J by 6 bases, with 9 bases between them.

The DNA of the CDR3 is TGTGCCACCTCCCGGGACTCGAGATACGAGCAGTACTTC. Its protein product is CATSRDSRYEQYF. The V call is TRBV28, the J call TRBJ2-7, with D perhaps TRBD2 (6 bases). The CDR3 has 13 amino acids. Per the germline V gene, CDR1 is MDHEN and CDR2 is SYDVKM. V was pared by 10 bases and J by 4 bases, with 17 bases between.

The chain combines TRBV7-9 with TRBJ2-5; 10 bases agree with TRBD2. Germline V gene sequence: CDR1 SEHNR, CDR2 FQNEAQ (reference sequence). The CDR3 contains 18 residues. V gave up 5 bases and J gave up 1 base; unmatched junction bases: 13. In DNA, the CDR3 is TGTGCCAGCAGCGAAAGGCTAGCGGGAGTGGGGGGCCAAGAGACCCAGTACTTC. Translated, it gives CASSERLAGVGGQETQYF.

This clone appeared once. This rearrangement joins TRBV18 to TRBJ2-2, with D unclear. The CDR3 sequence is 14 residues long. The germline V gene encodes CDR1 KGHSH and CDR2 LQKENI. V was pared by 1 base and J by 6 bases, with 9 bases between. The CDR3 here is CASSPQAAAGELFF. CDR3 in DNA: TGTGCCAGCTCACCACAGGCGGCGGCCGGGGAGCTGTTTTTT.

The V and J genes are TRBV28 and TRBJ2-4, with D tentatively TRBD1 (5 bases). CDR3 length: 13 residues. Trimming took 2 bases from V and 6 from J, leaving 8 bases between them. In germline, CDR1 is MDHEN, CDR2 SYDVKM. The CDR3 nucleotides are TGTGCCAGCAGTTTAGGGCAGGGAAACATTCAGTACTTC. Its protein product is CASSLGQGNIQYF.

The chain combines TRBV6-5 with TRBJ2-7, with D possibly TRBD1 on 6 matching bases. Per the germline V gene, CDR1 is MNHEY and CDR2 is SVGAGI. This CDR3 contains 14 residues. Trimming left V 6 bases short and J 0 bases short, with 12 bases between. The chain's CDR3 is CASRSGQISYEQYF. In DNA form, the CDR3 reads TGTGCCAGCAGGTCCGGACAGATCTCCTACGAGCAGTACTTC.

V gene TRBV24-1 combines with J gene TRBJ2-2; D possibly corresponds to TRBD2 (6 bases). From germline, CDR1 is KGHDR and CDR2 SFDVKD. CDR3 size: 15 residues. Between the trimmed V and J ends, which lost 4 bases and 6 bases, there was a span of 14 bases. This CDR3 reads CATSDPVTSSGELFF. The CDR3 bases are TGTGCCACCAGTGACCCTGTTACTAGCTCCGGGGAGCTGTTTTTT.